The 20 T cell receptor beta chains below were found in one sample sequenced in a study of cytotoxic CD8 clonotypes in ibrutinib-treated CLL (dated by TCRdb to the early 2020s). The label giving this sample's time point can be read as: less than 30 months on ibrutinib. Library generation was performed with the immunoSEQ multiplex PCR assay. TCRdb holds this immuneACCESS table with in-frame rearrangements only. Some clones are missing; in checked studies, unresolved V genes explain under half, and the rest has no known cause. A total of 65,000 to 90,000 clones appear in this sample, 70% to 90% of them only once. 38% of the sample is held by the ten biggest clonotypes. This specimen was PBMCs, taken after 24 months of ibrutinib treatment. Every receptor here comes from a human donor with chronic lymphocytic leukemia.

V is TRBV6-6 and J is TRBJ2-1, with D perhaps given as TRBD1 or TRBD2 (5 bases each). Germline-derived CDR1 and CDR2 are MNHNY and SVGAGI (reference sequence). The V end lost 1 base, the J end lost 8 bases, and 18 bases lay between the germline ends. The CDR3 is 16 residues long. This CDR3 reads CASSYYGTVGRDEQFF. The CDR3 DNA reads TGTGCCAGCAGTTACTACGGGACGGTGGGTCGCGATGAGCAGTTCTTC.

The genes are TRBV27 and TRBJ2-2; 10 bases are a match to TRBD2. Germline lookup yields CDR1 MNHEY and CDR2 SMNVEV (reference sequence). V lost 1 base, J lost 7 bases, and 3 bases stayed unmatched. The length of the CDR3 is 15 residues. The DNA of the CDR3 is TGTGCCAGCAGTTTATATCAGCGGGAGGGCGGGGAGCTGTTTTTT. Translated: CASSLYQREGGELFF.

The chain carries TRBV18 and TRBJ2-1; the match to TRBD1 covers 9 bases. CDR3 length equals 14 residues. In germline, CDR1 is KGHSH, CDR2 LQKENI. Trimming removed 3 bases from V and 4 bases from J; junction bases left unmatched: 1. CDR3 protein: CASSPGQGYNEQFF. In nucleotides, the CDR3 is TGTGCCAGCTCACCGGGACAGGGTTACAATGAGCAGTTCTTC. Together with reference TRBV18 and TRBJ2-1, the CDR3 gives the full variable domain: NAGVMQNPRHLVRRRGQEARLRCSPMKGHSHVYWYRQLPEEGLKFMVYLQKENIIDESGMPKERFSAEFPKEGPSILRIQQVVRGDSAAYFCASSPGQGYNEQFFGPGTRLTVL.

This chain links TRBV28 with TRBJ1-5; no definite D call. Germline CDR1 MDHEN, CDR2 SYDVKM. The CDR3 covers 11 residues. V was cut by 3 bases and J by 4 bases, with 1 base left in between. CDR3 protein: CASSFNQPQHF. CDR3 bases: TGTGCCAGCAGTTTTAATCAGCCCCAGCATTTT. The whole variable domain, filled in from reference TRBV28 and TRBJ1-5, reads DVKVTQSSRYLVKRTGEKVFLECVQDMDHENMFWYRQDPGLGLRLIYFSYDVKMKEKGDIPEGYSVSREKKERFSLILESASTNQTSMYLCASSFNQPQHFGDGTRLSIL.

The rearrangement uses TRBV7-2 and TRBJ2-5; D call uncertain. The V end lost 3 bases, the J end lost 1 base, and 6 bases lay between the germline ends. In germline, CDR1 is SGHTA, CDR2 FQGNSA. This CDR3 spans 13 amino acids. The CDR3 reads CASSLGLQETQYF. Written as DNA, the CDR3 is TGTGCCAGCAGCTTGGGCCTCCAAGAGACCCAGTACTTC.

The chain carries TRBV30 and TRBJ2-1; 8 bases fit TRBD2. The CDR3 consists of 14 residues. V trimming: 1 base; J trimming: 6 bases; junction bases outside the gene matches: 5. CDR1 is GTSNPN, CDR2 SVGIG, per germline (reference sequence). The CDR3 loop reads CAWSAGGDFNEQFF. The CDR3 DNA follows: TGTGCCTGGAGTGCGGGAGGGGACTTCAATGAGCAGTTCTTC.

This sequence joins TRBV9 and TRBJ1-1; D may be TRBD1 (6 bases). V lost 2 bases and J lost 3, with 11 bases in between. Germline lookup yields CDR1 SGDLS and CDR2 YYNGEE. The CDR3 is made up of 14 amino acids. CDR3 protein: CASSVATGHTEAFF. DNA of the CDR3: TGTGCCAGCAGCGTTGCGACAGGTCACACTGAAGCTTTCTTT.

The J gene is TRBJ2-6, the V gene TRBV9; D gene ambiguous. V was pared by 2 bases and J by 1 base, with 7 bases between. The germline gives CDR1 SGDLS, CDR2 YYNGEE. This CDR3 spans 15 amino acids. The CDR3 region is CASSVKHSGANVLTF. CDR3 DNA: TGTGCCAGCAGCGTTAAGCATTCTGGGGCCAACGTCCTGACTTTC.

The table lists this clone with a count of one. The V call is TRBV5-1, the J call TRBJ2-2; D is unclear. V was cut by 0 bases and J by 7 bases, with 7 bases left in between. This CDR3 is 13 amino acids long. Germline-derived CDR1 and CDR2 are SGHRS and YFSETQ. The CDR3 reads CASSLAGNGELFF. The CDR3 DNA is TGCGCCAGCAGCTTGGCTGGGAACGGGGAGCTGTTTTTT.

This CDR3 is CASNFGLHYNEQFF. The CDR3 bases are TGTGCCAGTAATTTCGGCCTACACTACAATGAGCAGTTCTTC. The chain combines TRBV19 with TRBJ2-1; D gene ambiguous. Trimming pared 7 bases from V and 3 bases from J, leaving 13 bases between. This CDR3 has 14 amino acids. Germline CDR1 is LNHDA and CDR2 is SQIVND (reference sequence).

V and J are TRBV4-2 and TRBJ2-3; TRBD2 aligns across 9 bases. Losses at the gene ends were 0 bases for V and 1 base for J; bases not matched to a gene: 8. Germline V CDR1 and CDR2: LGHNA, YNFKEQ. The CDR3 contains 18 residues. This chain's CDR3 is CASSQDGVAGGGTDTQYF. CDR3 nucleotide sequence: TGTGCCAGCAGCCAAGATGGAGTGGCGGGAGGGGGCACAGATACGCAGTATTTT.

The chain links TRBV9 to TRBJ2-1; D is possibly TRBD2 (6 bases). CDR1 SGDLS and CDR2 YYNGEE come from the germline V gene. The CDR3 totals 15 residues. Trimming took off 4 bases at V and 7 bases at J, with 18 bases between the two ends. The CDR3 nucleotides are TGTGCCAGCAGCCCCCCGACTAGTTCCCTTAATGAGCAGTTCTTC. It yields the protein CASSPPTSSLNEQFF.

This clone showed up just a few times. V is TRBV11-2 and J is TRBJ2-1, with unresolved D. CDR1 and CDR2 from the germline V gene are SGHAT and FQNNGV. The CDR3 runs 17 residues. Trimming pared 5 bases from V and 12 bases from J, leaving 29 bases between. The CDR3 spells CASSPQSDGSSRNLQFF. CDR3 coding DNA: TGTGCCAGCAGCCCTCAGTCCGATGGGTCATCCCGCAATTTGCAGTTCTTC. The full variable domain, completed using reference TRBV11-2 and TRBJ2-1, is EAGVAQSPRYKIIEKRQSVAFWCNPISGHATLYWYQQILGQGPKLLIQFQNNGVVDDSQLPKDRFSAERLKGVDSTLKIQPAKLEDSAVYLCASSPQSDGSSRNLQFFGPGTRLTVL.

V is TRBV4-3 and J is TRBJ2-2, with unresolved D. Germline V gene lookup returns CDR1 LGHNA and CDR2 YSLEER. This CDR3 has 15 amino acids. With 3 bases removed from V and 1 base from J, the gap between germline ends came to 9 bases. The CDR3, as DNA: TGCGCCAGCAGCCAGTCCAACCAGAACACCGGGGAGCTGTTTTTT. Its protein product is CASSQSNQNTGELFF.

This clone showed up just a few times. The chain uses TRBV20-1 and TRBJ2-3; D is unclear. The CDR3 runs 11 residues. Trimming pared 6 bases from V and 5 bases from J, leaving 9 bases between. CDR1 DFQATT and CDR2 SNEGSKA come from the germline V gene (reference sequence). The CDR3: CSAPELDTQYF. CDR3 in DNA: TGCAGTGCCCCCGAGCTAGATACGCAGTATTTT.

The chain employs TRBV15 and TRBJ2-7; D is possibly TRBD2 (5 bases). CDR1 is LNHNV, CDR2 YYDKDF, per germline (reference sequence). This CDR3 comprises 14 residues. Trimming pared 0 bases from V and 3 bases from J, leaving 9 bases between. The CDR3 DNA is TGTGCCACCAGCAGAGATTTCGGGGACTACGAGCAGTACTTC. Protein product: CATSRDFGDYEQYF. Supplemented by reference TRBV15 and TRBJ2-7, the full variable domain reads DAMVIQNPRYQVTQFGKPVTLSCSQTLNHNVMYWYQQKSSQAPKLLFHYYDKDFNNEADTPDNFQSRRPNTSFCFLDIRSPGLGDTAMYLCATSRDFGDYEQYFGPGTRLTVT.

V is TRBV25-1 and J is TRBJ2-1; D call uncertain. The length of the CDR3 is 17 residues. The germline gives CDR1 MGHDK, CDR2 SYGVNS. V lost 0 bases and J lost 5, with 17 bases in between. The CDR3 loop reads CASSEYRIFESNNEQFF. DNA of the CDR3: TGTGCCAGCAGTGAATATAGGATTTTCGAATCTAACAATGAGCAGTTCTTC.

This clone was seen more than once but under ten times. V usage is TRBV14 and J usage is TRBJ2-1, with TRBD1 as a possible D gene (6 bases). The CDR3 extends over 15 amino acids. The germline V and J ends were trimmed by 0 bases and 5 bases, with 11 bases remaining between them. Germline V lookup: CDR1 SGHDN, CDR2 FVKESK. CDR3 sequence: CASSQERTANNEQFF. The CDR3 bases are TGTGCCAGCAGCCAAGAGAGGACAGCCAACAATGAGCAGTTCTTC.

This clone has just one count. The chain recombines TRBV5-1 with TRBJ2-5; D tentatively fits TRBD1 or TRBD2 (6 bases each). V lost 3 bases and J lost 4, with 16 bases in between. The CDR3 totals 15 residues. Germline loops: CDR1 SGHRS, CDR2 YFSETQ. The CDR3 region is CASSSQTGAGETQYF. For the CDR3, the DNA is TGCGCCAGCAGCTCCCAGACAGGAGCGGGAGAGACCCAGTACTTC.

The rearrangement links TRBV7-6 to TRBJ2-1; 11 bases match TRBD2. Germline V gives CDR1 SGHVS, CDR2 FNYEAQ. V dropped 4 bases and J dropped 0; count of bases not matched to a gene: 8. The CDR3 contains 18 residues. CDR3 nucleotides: TGTGCCAGCAGCTCCCCGGGACTAGCGGTCAGCTCCTACAATGAGCAGTTCTTC. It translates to CASSSPGLAVSSYNEQFF.